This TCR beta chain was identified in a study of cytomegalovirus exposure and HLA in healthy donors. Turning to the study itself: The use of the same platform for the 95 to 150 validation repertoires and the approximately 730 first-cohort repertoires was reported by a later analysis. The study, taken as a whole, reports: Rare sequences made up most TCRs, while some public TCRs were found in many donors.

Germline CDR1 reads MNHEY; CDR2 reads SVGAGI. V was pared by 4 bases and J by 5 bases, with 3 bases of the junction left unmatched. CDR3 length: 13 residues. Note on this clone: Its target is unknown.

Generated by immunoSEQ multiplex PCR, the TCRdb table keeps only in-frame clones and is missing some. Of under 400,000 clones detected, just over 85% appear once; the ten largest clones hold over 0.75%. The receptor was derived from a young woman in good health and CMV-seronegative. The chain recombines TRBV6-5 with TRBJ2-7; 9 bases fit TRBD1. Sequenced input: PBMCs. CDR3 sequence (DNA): TGTGCCAGCAGTTCGGACAGGGGAAACGAGCAGTACTTC. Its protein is CASSSDRGNEQYF.